This TCR beta chain is drawn from a study of shared clonotypes between healthy human individuals. Sequencing used immunoSEQ multiplex PCR; TCRdb keeps in-frame clones, though not all of them. The table has about 2.1 million clones, 90% to 95% seen once. Selected positively for CCR7 and CD45RO-negative, naive CD8 cells excluded terminally differentiated effector memory CD45RA+ cells. The sequenced sample was naive CD8+ T cells from PBMCs. The sequence was obtained from a man aged 18 to 29 in good health. Some clones in this sample may be carry-over from other donors' samples.

The CDR3: CASTGQGFVQPQHF. In DNA, the CDR3 is TGTGCCAGCACGGGACAGGGTTTTGTTCAGCCCCAGCATTTT. This chain connects TRBV2 to TRBJ1-5; 9 bases align to TRBD1. The CDR3 has 14 amino acids. CDR1 and CDR2 from the germline V gene are SNHLY and FYNNEI. The V gene end was trimmed by 7 bases and the J gene end by 6 bases; junction bases not matched to a gene: 7.